This record covers a single TCR beta chain. This specimen comes from a study of cytomegalovirus exposure and HLA in healthy donors. Study-level background: An analysis done earlier identified 95 million to 140 million unique TCR beta sequences from roughly 190 million T cells.

The PCR ran on 60 Vbeta and 13 Jbeta primers. Clones were read by immunoSEQ multiplex PCR, and TCRdb kept only the in-frame ones, dropping some. The repertoire has around 32,000 clones, 35% to 50% of them found once; the top ten carry around 2%. Germline lookup yields CDR1 MGHRA and CDR2 YSYEKL. This CDR3 has 14 amino acids. V shed 4 bases, J shed 4 bases, and the junction held 5 bases outside the gene matches. The origin of this receptor is a woman in her forties or fifties in good health and CMV-seronegative. Material: PBMCs. V and J are TRBV4-1 and TRBJ2-7; TRBD2 matches 9 bases. The CDR3 region is CASSPLGLAYEQYF. The CDR3, as DNA: TGCGCCAGCAGCCCCCTCGGACTAGCGTACGAGCAGTACTTC.